A selection of T cell receptor beta chains follows, all from one sample in a study of T cell repertoires in cytomegalovirus infection. TCRdb processed the reads anew with MiXCR; each CDR3 protein has one entry. The sample contains hundreds of thousands of distinct CDR3 sequences, roughly 42% of which appear only once. Their antigen targets remain unknown. This specimen was cultured PBMCs, taken from culture after CMV antigen stimulation. Every receptor here comes from a human donor in good health (CMV status not recorded). Some clones in this sample may be carry-over from other donors' samples. Both conserved end residues are part of each CDR3. The D gene is left open where the match is weak. Clone size is stated in some rows and not others, as once, few, many or a class when expanded.

>TRBJ1-6|NA|TRBD1|TRBV7-2
CASSHGQDHNSPLHF
TGTGCCAGCAGCCATGGACAGGACCATAATTCACCCCTCCACTTT
>TRBJ2-5|NA|NA|TRBV2
CASRGGPQETQYF
TGTGCCAGCAGGGGGGGTCCCCAAGAGACCCAGTACTTC
>TRBJ1-2|NA|NA|TRBV7-6
CASSLVEDGYTF
TGTGCCAGCAGCTTAGTTGAGGATGGCTACACCTTC
>TRBJ1-6|once|TRBD1|TRBV6-5
CASSPGGSTNSPLHF
TGTGCCAGCAGCCCAGGGGGCTCGACCAATTCACCCCTCCACTTT
>TRBJ2-5|NA|NA|TRBV25-1
CASSDRGGPWETQYF
TGTGCCAGCAGTGACCGTGGGGGACCCTGGGAGACCCAGTACTTC
>TRBJ2-3|NA|TRBD2|TRBV29-1
CSVSKRDRTDTQYF
TGCAGCGTTTCTAAGCGGGACCGCACAGATACGCAGTATTTT
>TRBJ1-2|few|TRBD1|TRBV4-1
CASSPRLNRGRTNYGYTF
TGCGCCAGCAGTCCAAGATTGAACAGGGGGCGGACTAACTATGGCTACACCTTC
>TRBJ2-3|NA|NA|TRBV2
CASGTRTDTQYF
TGTGCCAGCGGAACCCGCACAGATACGCAGTATTTT
>TRBJ2-7|NA|NA|TRBV7-2
CASSLKGTVTSWEQYF
TGTGCCAGCAGCTTAAAAGGGACTGTTACCAGTTGGGAGCAGTACTTC
>TRBJ2-5|few|NA|TRBV27
CASSFGRTQYF
TGTGCCAGCAGTTTTGGGAGGACCCAGTACTTC
>TRBJ1-3|NA|NA|TRBV7-2
CASSSGVGNTIYF
TGTGCCAGCAGCTCGGGAGTTGGAAACACCATATATTTT
>TRBJ1-6|few|NA|TRBV11-2
CASSLVRGFDSPLHF
TGTGCCAGCAGCTTAGTGAGGGGGTTCGATTCACCCCTCCACTTT
>TRBJ1-6|many|NA|TRBV7-2
CASSLNPSPLHF
TGTGCCAGCAGCCTTAATCCTTCACCCCTCCACTTT
>TRBJ1-1|once|NA|TRBV2
CASSEWMGGNTEAFF
TGTGCCAGCAGTGAATGGATGGGAGGGAACACTGAAGCTTTCTTT
>TRBJ2-1|once|TRBD1|TRBV6-1
CASSSGQGADEQFF
TGTGCCAGCAGTTCGGGACAGGGGGCCGATGAGCAGTTCTTC
>TRBJ1-3|NA|NA|TRBV11-2
CASSLTGTGNTIYF
TGTGCCAGCAGCCTAACAGGGACTGGAAACACCATATATTTT
>TRBJ2-3|NA|TRBD2|TRBV6-1
CASSSAGYTDTQYF
TGTGCCAGCTCCTCAGCGGGGTACACAGATACGCAGTATTTT
>TRBJ1-3|NA|NA|TRBV7-6
CASSLFPRSSGNTIYF
TGTGCCAGCAGCTTATTCCCCCGGAGCTCTGGAAACACCATATATTTT
>TRBJ1-1|NA|NA|TRBV7-9
CASSTARGVTEAFF
TGTGCCAGCAGCACAGCAAGAGGGGTGACTGAAGCTTTCTTT
>TRBJ2-3|few|TRBD2|TRBV7-2
CASSSYLAGGPDTQYF
TGTGCCAGCAGCTCCTATCTAGCGGGGGGGCCAGATACGCAGTATTTT
>TRBJ2-1|once|NA|TRBV12-3/TRBV12-4
CASSPERWDEQFF
TGTGCCAGCAGTCCAGAGAGATGGGATGAGCAGTTCTTC
>TRBJ2-3|many|TRBD2|TRBV7-2
CASSFLAGIDTQYF
TGTGCCAGCAGCTTCCTAGCGGGAATCGATACGCAGTATTTT
>TRBJ2-1|few|TRBD2|TRBV9
CASSARTSGSEQFF
TGTGCCAGCAGCGCACGGACTAGCGGGAGTGAGCAGTTCTTC
>TRBJ2-5|NA|TRBD2|TRBV6-6
CASGGVAGETQYF
TGTGCCAGCGGGGGGGTGGCCGGAGAGACCCAGTACTTC